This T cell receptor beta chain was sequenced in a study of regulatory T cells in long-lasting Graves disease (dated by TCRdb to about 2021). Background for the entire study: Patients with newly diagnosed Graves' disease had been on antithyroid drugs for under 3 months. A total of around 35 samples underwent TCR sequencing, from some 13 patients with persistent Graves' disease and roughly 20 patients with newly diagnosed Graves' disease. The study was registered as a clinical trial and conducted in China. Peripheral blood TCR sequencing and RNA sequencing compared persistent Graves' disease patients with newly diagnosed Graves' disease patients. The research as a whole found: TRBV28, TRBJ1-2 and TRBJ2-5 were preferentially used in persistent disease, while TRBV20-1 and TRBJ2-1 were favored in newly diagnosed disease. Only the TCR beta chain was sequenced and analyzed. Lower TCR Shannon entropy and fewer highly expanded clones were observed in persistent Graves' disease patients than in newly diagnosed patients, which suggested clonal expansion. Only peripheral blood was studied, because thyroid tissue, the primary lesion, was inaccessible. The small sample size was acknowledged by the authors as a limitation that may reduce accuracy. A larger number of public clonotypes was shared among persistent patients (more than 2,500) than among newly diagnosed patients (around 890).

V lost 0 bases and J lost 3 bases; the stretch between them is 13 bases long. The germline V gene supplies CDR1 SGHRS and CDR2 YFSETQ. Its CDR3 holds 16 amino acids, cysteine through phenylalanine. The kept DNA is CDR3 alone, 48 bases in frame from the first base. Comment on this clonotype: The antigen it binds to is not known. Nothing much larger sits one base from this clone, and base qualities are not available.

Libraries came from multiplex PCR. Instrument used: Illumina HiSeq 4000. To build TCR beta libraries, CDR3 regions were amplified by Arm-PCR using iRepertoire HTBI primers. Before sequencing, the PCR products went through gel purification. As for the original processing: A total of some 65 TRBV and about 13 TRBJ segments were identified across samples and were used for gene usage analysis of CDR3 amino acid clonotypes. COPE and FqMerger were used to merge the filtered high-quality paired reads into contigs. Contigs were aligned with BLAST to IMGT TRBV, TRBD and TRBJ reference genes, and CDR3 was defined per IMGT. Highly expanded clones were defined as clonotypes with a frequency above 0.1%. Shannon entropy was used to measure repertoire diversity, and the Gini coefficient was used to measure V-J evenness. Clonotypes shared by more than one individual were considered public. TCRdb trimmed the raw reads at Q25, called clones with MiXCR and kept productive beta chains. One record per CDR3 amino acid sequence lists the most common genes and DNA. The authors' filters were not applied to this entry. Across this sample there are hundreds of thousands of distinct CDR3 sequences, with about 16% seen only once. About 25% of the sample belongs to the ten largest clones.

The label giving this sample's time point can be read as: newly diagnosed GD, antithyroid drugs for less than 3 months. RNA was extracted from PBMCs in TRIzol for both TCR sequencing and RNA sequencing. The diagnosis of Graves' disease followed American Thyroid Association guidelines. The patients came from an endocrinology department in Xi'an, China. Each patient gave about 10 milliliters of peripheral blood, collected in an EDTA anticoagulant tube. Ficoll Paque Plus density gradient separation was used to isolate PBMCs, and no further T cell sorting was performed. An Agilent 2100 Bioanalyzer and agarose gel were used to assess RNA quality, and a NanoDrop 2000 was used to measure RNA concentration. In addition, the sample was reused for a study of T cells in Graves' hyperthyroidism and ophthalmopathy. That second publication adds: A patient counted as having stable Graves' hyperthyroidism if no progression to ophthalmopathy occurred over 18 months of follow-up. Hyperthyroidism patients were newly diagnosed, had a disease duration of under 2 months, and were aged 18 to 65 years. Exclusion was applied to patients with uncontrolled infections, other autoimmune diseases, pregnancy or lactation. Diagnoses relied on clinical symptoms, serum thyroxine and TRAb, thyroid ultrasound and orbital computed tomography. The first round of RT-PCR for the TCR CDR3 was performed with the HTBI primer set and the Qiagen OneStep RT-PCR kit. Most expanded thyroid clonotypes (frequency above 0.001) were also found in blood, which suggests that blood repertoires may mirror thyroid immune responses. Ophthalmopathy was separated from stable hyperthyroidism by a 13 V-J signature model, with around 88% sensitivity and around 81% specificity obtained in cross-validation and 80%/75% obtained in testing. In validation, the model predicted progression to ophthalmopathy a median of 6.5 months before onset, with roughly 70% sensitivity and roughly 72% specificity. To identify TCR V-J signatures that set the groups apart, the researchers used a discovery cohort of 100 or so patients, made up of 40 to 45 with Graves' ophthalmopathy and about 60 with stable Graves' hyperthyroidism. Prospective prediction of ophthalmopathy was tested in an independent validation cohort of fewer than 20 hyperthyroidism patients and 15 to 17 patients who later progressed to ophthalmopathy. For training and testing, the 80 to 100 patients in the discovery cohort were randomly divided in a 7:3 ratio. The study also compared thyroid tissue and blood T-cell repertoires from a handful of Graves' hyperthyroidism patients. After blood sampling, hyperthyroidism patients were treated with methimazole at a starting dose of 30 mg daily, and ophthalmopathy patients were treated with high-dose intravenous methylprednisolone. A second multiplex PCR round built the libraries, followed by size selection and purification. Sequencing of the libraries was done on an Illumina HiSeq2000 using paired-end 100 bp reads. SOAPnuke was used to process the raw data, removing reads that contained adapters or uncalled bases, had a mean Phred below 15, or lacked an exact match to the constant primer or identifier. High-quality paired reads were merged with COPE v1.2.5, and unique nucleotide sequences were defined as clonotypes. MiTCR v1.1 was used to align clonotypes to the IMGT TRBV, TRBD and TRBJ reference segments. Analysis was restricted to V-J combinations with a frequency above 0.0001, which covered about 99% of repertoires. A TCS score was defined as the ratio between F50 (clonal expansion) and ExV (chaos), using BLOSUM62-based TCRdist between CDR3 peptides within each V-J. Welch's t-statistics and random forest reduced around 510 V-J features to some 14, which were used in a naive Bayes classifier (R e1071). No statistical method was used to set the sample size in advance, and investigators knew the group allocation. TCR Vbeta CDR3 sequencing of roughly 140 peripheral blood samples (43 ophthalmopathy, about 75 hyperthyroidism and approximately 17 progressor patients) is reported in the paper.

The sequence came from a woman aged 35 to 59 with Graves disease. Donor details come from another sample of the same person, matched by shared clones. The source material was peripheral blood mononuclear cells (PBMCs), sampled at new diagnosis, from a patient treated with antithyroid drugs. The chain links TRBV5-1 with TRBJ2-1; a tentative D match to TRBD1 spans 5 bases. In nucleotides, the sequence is TGCGCCAGCAGCTTGGAAGACAGCCGGAGCTACAATGAGCAGTTCTTC. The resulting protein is CASSLEDSRSYNEQFF.